The entry below gives a single T cell receptor (beta chain) sequence along with its context. Other DNA sequences of this sample code for an identical CDR3. The V gene lost 1 base and the J gene lost 4 bases, with 6 bases spanning the gap. Germline V lookup: CDR1 SGHNT, CDR2 YYREEE (reference sequence). The CDR3 consists of 12 residues. This sample is part of a study of shared clonotypes between healthy human individuals. Clones were sequenced by immunoSEQ multiplex PCR, and TCRdb holds only the in-frame ones, with some missing. The sample holds about 2.4 million clones, over 85% seen once. The genes are TRBV5-4 and TRBJ2-7; D gene unclear. Sequencing was performed on naive CD4+ T cells from PBMCs. Subset specified: CD45RA+ positively selected. This receptor was taken from a young man in good health. Some clones in this sample may be carry-over from other donors' samples. This chain's CDR3 is CASSLLGYEQYF. DNA for the CDR3: TGTGCCAGCAGCTTGCTGGGGTACGAGCAGTACTTC. The variable domain in full, with the rest retrieved from reference TRBV5-4 and TRBJ2-7, is ETGVTQSPTHLIKTRGQQVTLRCSSQSGHNTVSWYQQALGQGPQFIFQYYREEENGRGNFPPRFSGLQFPNYSSELNVNALELDDSALYLCASSLLGYEQYFGPGTRLTVT.